Presented here are 21 T cell receptor beta chains from one specimen sequenced in a study of brain T cells in children with intractable seizures. Time point specified: blood from clinic visit 5 months post-surgery; TSC patient then seizure free. Using immunoSEQ multiplex PCR, the repertoire was profiled, and TCRdb retains in-frame clones only, with some absent. Of hundreds of thousands of clones listed, about 94% are singletons. The sample consisted of peripheral blood, taken more than 4 months after surgery. The source is a boy under three years old with tuberous sclerosis and intractable seizures.

The chain has TRBV19 and TRBJ2-7; 8 bases align to TRBD1. The J segment lost 0 bases and the V segment lost 4 bases, leaving 2 bases of the junction unmatched. The CDR3 totals 14 residues. Germline CDR1 LNHDA, CDR2 SQIVND (reference sequence). The CDR3: CASSTGTGSYEQYF. The CDR3 bases are TGTGCCAGTAGTACCGGGACAGGCTCCTACGAGCAGTACTTC.

This chain's CDR3 is CASSQGSANTEAFF. The CDR3 DNA follows: TGTGCCAGCAGCCAAGGGTCGGCCAACACTGAAGCTTTCTTT. The chain recombines TRBV14 with TRBJ1-1, with D hard to call. The ends were cut back, 1 base at V and 2 bases at J, with 8 bases in the middle. The CDR3 extends over 14 amino acids. In germline, CDR1 is SGHDN, CDR2 FVKESK.

V and J are TRBV25-1 and TRBJ1-4; 9 positions match TRBD1. The CDR3 has 17 residues. CDR1 is MGHDK and CDR2 is SYGVNS in the germline V gene. The V gene end was trimmed by 2 bases and the J gene end by 7 bases; junction bases not matched to a gene: 11. The CDR3 loop reads CASSEPTQDRGGEKLFF. Written as DNA, the CDR3 is TGTGCCAGCAGTGAACCTACCCAGGACAGGGGTGGTGAAAAACTGTTTTTT.

This rearrangement joins TRBV4-1 to TRBJ1-1; 10 bases are a match to TRBD1. This CDR3 has 18 amino acids. V was clipped by 1 base and J by 5 bases; unmatched bases: 13. Germline V gene lookup returns CDR1 MGHRA and CDR2 YSYEKL. The CDR3 sequence: CASSQVGKLGTGATEAFF. CDR3 in DNA: TGCGCCAGCAGCCAAGTTGGCAAATTAGGGACAGGGGCGACTGAAGCTTTCTTT.

The chain has TRBV3-1 (or the pseudogene TRBV3-2) and TRBJ2-7; TRBD1 aligns across 7 bases. Unmatched junction bases numbered 10, after V lost 4 bases and J lost 7 bases. Germline CDR1 reads LGHDT; CDR2 reads YNNKEL (reference sequence). CDR3 size: 14 residues. The CDR3 DNA is TGTGCCAGCAGCCTCCGGACAGGTTTCGGGGAGCAGTACTTC. It codes for CASSLRTGFGEQYF.

This chain joins TRBV5-4 and TRBJ2-3, with 11 bases identical to TRBD2. The length of the CDR3 is 17 residues. CDR1 and CDR2 from the germline V gene are SGHNT and YYREEE (reference sequence). V lost 3 bases, J lost 5 bases, and 11 bases stayed unmatched. The CDR3 DNA reads TGTGCCAGCAGCTCGTTGGTAGCGGGGGGGCGTGGAGATACGCAGTATTTT. Protein product: CASSSLVAGGRGDTQYF.

CDR3 sequence (DNA): TGTGCCAGCAGCCAAATAGGGGGACTAGCGCCGACCCGGCAGTTCTTC. Amino acid sequence: CASSQIGGLAPTRQFF. The V gene is TRBV27, the J gene TRBJ2-1; 10 nucleotides line up with TRBD2. The CDR3 consists of 16 residues. Germline CDR1 reads MNHEY; CDR2 reads SMNVEV (reference sequence). J was trimmed by 12 bases and V by 6 bases; bases with no gene match: 17.

This clone was detected once. CDR3 loop: CASSPNTEAFF. Here the CDR3 DNA reads TGTGCCAGCTCACCTAACACTGAAGCTTTCTTT. The chain is built from TRBV18 and TRBJ1-1; D gene ambiguous. The CDR3 is 11 amino acids. Trimming cost V 3 bases and J 2 bases, with 1 base left between them. Germline CDR1 reads KGHSH; CDR2 reads LQKENI.

CDR3 nucleotides: TGTGCCAGCAGTCCTACTAGCGGGAGGAGGGATGAGCAGTTCTTC. This gives the protein CASSPTSGRRDEQFF. This sequence joins TRBV27 and TRBJ2-1, with TRBD2 matching 12 bases. The CDR3 extends over 15 amino acids. CDR1 and CDR2 from the germline V gene are MNHEY and SMNVEV (reference sequence). Trimming took 5 bases from V and 8 from J; bases not matched to a gene: 7.

This rearrangement joins TRBV5-1 to TRBJ2-1; 7 nucleotides match TRBD1. This CDR3 contains 15 residues. Germline loops: CDR1 SGHRS, CDR2 YFSETQ. V was pared by 2 bases and J by 7 bases, with 9 bases of the junction left unmatched. CDR3 amino acids: CASSFSGTALNEQFF. Here the CDR3 DNA reads TGCGCCAGCAGCTTCTCCGGGACAGCCCTAAATGAGCAGTTCTTC.

The CDR3 is CASSPPPLGNNSPLHF. In nucleotides, the CDR3 is TGTGCCAGCAGCCCCCCGCCACTCGGGAATAATTCACCCCTCCACTTT. The V and J genes are TRBV7-9 and TRBJ1-6, with no clear D. Germline V gives CDR1 SEHNR, CDR2 FQNEAQ (reference sequence). CDR3 length: 16 residues. Trimming took off 5 bases at V and 5 bases at J, with 16 bases between the two ends.

The rearrangement uses TRBV27 and TRBJ2-3; D may be TRBD2 (6 bases). Per germline, CDR1 MNHEY and CDR2 SMNVEV (reference sequence). The length of the CDR3 is 12 residues. V dropped 9 bases and J dropped 3 bases, with 10 bases sitting between them. The CDR3 bases are TGTGCCAGGCGGGGAAGGACAGATACGCAGTATTTT. This sequence encodes CARRGRTDTQYF.

The chain joins TRBV6-5 to TRBJ2-7; D uncertain. Germline CDR1 reads MNHEY; CDR2 reads SVGAGI. The CDR3 runs 14 residues. The V end was cut by 5 bases, the J end by 3 bases, with 14 bases between. This CDR3 reads CASSPSRSNYEQYF. The CDR3 DNA sequence: TGTGCCAGCAGTCCCTCCAGGAGCAACTACGAGCAGTACTTC.

This chain joins TRBV12-3 or TRBV12-4 and TRBJ2-7; unclear D gene. Trimming stripped 2 bases from V and 2 bases from J, with 7 bases between. The CDR3 loop spans 13 amino acids. The CDR3 is CASSLTVTYEQYF. The CDR3 bases are TGTGCCAGCAGTTTAACAGTAACCTACGAGCAGTACTTC.

The rearrangement uses TRBV2 and TRBJ2-2, with 9 positions matching TRBD1. CDR3 size: 16 residues. Germline V lookup: CDR1 SNHLY, CDR2 FYNNEI. V shed 3 bases and J 2 bases; nucleotides not matched to a gene: 4. In nucleotides, the CDR3 is TGTGCCAGCAGTGACGACAGGGGGTATAACACCGGGGAGCTGTTTTTT. This sequence encodes CASSDDRGYNTGELFF.

This chain uses TRBV5-1 with TRBJ1-5; D not certain. V was trimmed by 0 bases and J by 7 bases, leaving 11 bases between them. Germline V gene data show CDR1 as SGHRS and CDR2 as YFSETQ. CDR3 length equals 14 residues. The CDR3 reads CASSLAGSGQPQHF. CDR3 coding DNA: TGCGCCAGCAGCTTGGCAGGTTCGGGACAGCCCCAGCATTTT.

V and J are TRBV28 and TRBJ1-1; D is unresolved. The CDR3 consists of 17 residues. Germline V gene data show CDR1 as MDHEN and CDR2 as SYDVKM. The V end was cut by 1 base, the J end by 0 bases, with 15 bases between. CDR3 in DNA: TGTGCCAGCAGTTTATTGGGGTGGACGGAAATGAACACTGAAGCTTTCTTT. It codes for CASSLLGWTEMNTEAFF.

In this sample, this clone turned up once. The rearrangement links TRBV15 to TRBJ1-5; no clear D. This CDR3 comprises 14 residues. CDR1 LNHNV and CDR2 YYDKDF come from the germline V gene (reference sequence). V dropped 1 base and J dropped 3 bases, with 7 bases sitting between them. The CDR3, as DNA: TGTGCCACCAGCAGAGCTTTAAACAATCAGCCCCAGCATTTT. Its translation is CATSRALNNQPQHF.

As for this clone: This may stem from a read error, because a much larger clone lies one nucleotide away. The chain carries TRBV30 and TRBJ1-1; D is uncertain. Per germline, CDR1 GTSNPN and CDR2 SVGIG (reference sequence). The CDR3 is 12 amino acids. The ends were cut back, 1 base at V and 1 base at J, with 4 bases in the middle. The DNA of the CDR3 is TGTGCCTGGAGTGAGGGGAACACTGAAGCTTTCTTT. Residues: CAWSEGNTEAFF.

CDR3 residues: CASSLGRETYEQYF. The CDR3 DNA reads TGTGCCAGCAGCTTGGGCAGAGAAACCTACGAGCAGTACTTC. The chain recombines TRBV5-5 with TRBJ2-7, with D unclear. CDR3 length equals 14 residues. CDR1 is SGHKS, CDR2 YYEKEE, per germline (reference sequence). Between the trimmed V and J ends, which lost 0 bases and 2 bases, there was a span of 9 bases.

The rearrangement joins TRBV27 to TRBJ2-2; TRBD1 aligns across 8 bases. V shed 4 bases, J shed 4 bases, and the junction held 8 bases outside the gene matches. Germline V lookup: CDR1 MNHEY, CDR2 SMNVEV (reference sequence). This CDR3 comprises 16 residues. CDR3 protein: CASSSRTGRGTGELFF. DNA for the CDR3: TGTGCCAGCAGTTCCCGGACAGGGCGGGGCACCGGGGAGCTGTTTTTT.